Below, 29 T cell receptor beta chains from the same sample are listed, as sequenced in a study of T cells after yellow fever vaccination. TCRdb reprocessed the 5' RACE reads via MiXCR and lists one record per CDR3 protein. Of hundreds of thousands of distinct CDR3 sequences in the sample, around 12% were seen once. Sequences were derived from CD4+ T cells sorted from PBMCs, sampled 15 days after the yellow fever booster vaccination. The receptors were sampled from a man aged 18-30 years who received the YFV17D yellow fever vaccine.

This clonotype was seen only a few times. This chain links TRBV2 with TRBJ1-6; possibly TRBD1 for D (6 bases). Per the germline V gene, CDR1 is SNHLY and CDR2 is FYNNEI. The V and J ends lost 8 bases and 7 bases respectively, with 12 bases between them. The CDR3 is 13 residues long. The CDR3 nucleotides read TGTGCCAGCGGGGTAACAGGGAATTCACCCCTCCACTTT. It is translated as CASGVTGNSPLHF. Variable domain in full (rest from reference TRBV2 and TRBJ1-6): EPEVTQTPSHQVTQMGQEVILRCVPISNHLYFYWYRQILGQKVEFLVSFYNNEISEKSEIFDDQFSVERPDGSNFTLKIRSTKLEDSAMYFCASGVTGNSPLHFGNGTRLTVT.

In its sample, this clonotype was seen many times. V gene TRBV10-3 combines with J gene TRBJ2-7; D is uncertain. The V and J ends lost 3 bases and 3 bases respectively, with 6 bases between them. Looked up from germline, CDR1 is ENHRY and CDR2 is SYGVKD. The CDR3 loop spans 12 amino acids. For the CDR3, the DNA is TGTGCCATCAGTGATTTCCTCTACGAGCAGTACTTC. Translating it yields CAISDFLYEQYF.

The chain combines TRBV20-1 with TRBJ2-2, with a tentative D call TRBD1 (5 bases). Germline CDR1 and CDR2: DFQATT and SNEGSKA (reference sequence). This CDR3 is 15 amino acids long. Deletions cut 2 bases from V and 8 bases from J, with 18 bases between. CDR3 nucleotide sequence: TGCAGTGCTAGACCGTATGGACACCCACGGGGGGAGCTGTTTTTT. This codes for CSARPYGHPRGELFF.

This clonotype was recorded a few times. V usage is TRBV4-1 and J usage is TRBJ1-6; D call uncertain. The CDR3 sequence is 13 residues long. Trimming took 7 bases from V and 10 from J, leaving 14 bases between them. CDR1 MGHRA and CDR2 YSYEKL come from the germline V gene. The chain's CDR3 is CASTRIAGSPLHF. The CDR3 DNA reads TGCGCCAGCACGAGGATTGCGGGATCACCCCTCCACTTT.

This clonotype was picked up a small number of times. The chain is built from TRBV5-1 and TRBJ2-5, with D unresolved. Germline CDR1 is SGHRS and CDR2 is YFSETQ. V was shortened by 0 bases and J by 2 bases, with 14 bases between the two germline ends. The CDR3 extends over 16 amino acids. The DNA of the CDR3 is TGCGCCAGCAGCTTGGCGCCAGGTTTGGAACAAGAGACCCAGTACTTC. It encodes CASSLAPGLEQETQYF. Full variable domain (outside the CDR3, taken from reference TRBV5-1 and TRBJ2-5): KAGVTQTPRYLIKTRGQQVTLSCSPISGHRSVSWYQQTPGQGLQFLFEYFSETQRNKGNFPGRFSGRQFSNSRSEMNVSTLELGDSALYLCASSLAPGLEQETQYFGPGTRLLVL.

The CDR3, as DNA: TGTGCCACCAGTGATTTCACCGTCAGCGGCGGGGATACGCAGTATTTT. This translates into CATSDFTVSGGDTQYF. This rearrangement joins TRBV24-1 to TRBJ2-3; a possible D gene is TRBD2 (5 bases). This CDR3 contains 16 residues. Germline V gives CDR1 KGHDR, CDR2 SFDVKD. V shed 1 base and J shed 6 bases, with 16 bases lying between them.

This clonotype occurred many times. This sequence joins TRBV28 and TRBJ2-2; maybe TRBD2 (5 bases). CDR1 is MDHEN and CDR2 is SYDVKM in the germline V gene. CDR3 length equals 14 residues. V gave up 2 bases and J gave up 9 bases, with 13 bases separating them. The CDR3 spells CASSLTGKERELFF. The CDR3 region has the DNA TGTGCCAGCAGTTTAACGGGGAAAGAAAGGGAGCTGTTTTTT.

This clonotype was detected many times. DNA of the CDR3: TGTGCCAGCAGCCAATTAGCGGATACGCAGTATTTT. Protein sequence: CASSQLADTQYF. The chain combines TRBV3-1 with TRBJ2-3; D perhaps matches TRBD2 (5 bases). This CDR3 spans 12 amino acids. V dropped 2 bases and J dropped 6 bases, with 6 bases sitting between them. Germline CDR1 and CDR2: LGHDT and YNNKEL (reference sequence).

The V and J genes are TRBV5-1 and TRBJ1-1, with no clear D. The germline gives CDR1 SGHRS, CDR2 YFSETQ. Trimming took off 1 base at V and 11 bases at J, with 21 bases between the two ends. The CDR3 contains 15 residues. CDR3 protein: CASSLSAGTPPGAFF. The CDR3, as DNA: TGCGCCAGCAGCTTGAGCGCCGGCACCCCCCCCGGGGCTTTCTTT.

This chain joins TRBV30 and TRBJ2-3; 9 nucleotides agree with TRBD2. This CDR3 contains 14 residues. V shed 1 base, J shed 5 bases, and the junction held 4 bases outside the gene matches. CDR1 and CDR2 (germline): GTSNPN, SVGIG (reference sequence). The CDR3 coding sequence is TGTGCCTGGAGTGCTGGCGGGGGGGAAGATACGCAGTATTTT. Its translation: CAWSAGGGEDTQYF.

V is TRBV28 and J is TRBJ2-2; D may be TRBD1 (5 bases). The germline V gene has CDR1 MDHEN and CDR2 SYDVKM. The CDR3 totals 16 residues. V was cut by 5 bases and J by 1 base, with 14 bases left in between. CDR3 bases: TGTGCCAGCAGTCGATATTTCGACAGGAACACCGGGGAGCTGTTTTTT. It codes for CASSRYFDRNTGELFF.

This clonotype was seen only a few times. The V call is TRBV7-3, the J call TRBJ2-7; D is possibly TRBD1 (6 bases). Trimming took off 5 bases at V and 5 bases at J, with 13 bases between the two ends. The CDR3 loop spans 13 amino acids. CDR1 is SGHTA and CDR2 is FQGTGA in the germline V gene. CDR3 protein: CASSPSQGNEQYF. The DNA of the CDR3 is TGTGCCAGCAGCCCATCACAGGGAAACGAGCAGTACTTC.

This chain uses TRBV9 with TRBJ2-2; possible D gene TRBD1, 5 bases. V shed 0 bases and J shed 7 bases, with 10 bases lying between them. CDR1 SGDLS and CDR2 YYNGEE come from the germline V gene. The CDR3 sequence is 14 residues long. In nucleotides, the CDR3 is TGTGCCAGCAGCGTAGAGGGGCTCGTCGGGGAGCTGTTTTTT. It codes for CASSVEGLVGELFF.

This chain connects TRBV29-1 to TRBJ2-5; 12 bases line up with TRBD1. Looked up from germline, CDR1 is SQVTM and CDR2 is ANQGSEA. The CDR3 runs to 14 residues. V lost 6 bases to trimming and J lost 5 bases; unmatched junction nucleotides: 7. The CDR3 DNA is TGCAGCGTCGACGGGACAGGGGGCGTGGAGACCCAGTACTTC. It yields the protein CSVDGTGGVETQYF.

This chain links TRBV3-1 with TRBJ1-1, with unresolved D. V was pared by 0 bases and J by 6 bases, with 14 bases between. This CDR3 is built from 15 residues. Germline CDR1 and CDR2: LGHDT and YNNKEL (reference sequence). CDR3 loop: CASSQEAVARAEAFF. The CDR3 bases are TGTGCCAGCAGCCAAGAAGCAGTCGCGCGGGCTGAAGCTTTCTTT.

In its sample, this clonotype was seen many times. V gene TRBV4-2 combines with J gene TRBJ2-3; no reliable D call. CDR3 length equals 19 residues. V shed 1 base and J shed 1 base, with 21 bases lying between them. CDR1 LGHNA and CDR2 YNFKEQ come from the germline V gene. Written as DNA, the CDR3 is TGTGCCAGCAGCCAAGGATTGGCCCAGGCAGCCCCTGGCACAGATACGCAGTATTTT. It yields the protein CASSQGLAQAAPGTDTQYF.

V usage is TRBV20-1 and J usage is TRBJ2-7; the D is unclear. V was trimmed by 5 bases and J by 3 bases, leaving 11 bases between them. There are 12 residues in the CDR3. From germline, CDR1 is DFQATT and CDR2 SNEGSKA (reference sequence). CDR3 DNA sequence: TGCAGTGCTCTTCTGGTAGGCTACGAGCAGTACGTC. This encodes CSALLVGYEQYV.

This clonotype was counted a few times. V is TRBV9 and J is TRBJ1-1; D is possibly TRBD1 (5 bases). V dropped 4 bases and J dropped 7 bases, with 20 bases sitting between them. Per the germline V gene, CDR1 is SGDLS and CDR2 is YYNGEE. The CDR3 extends over 15 amino acids. DNA of the CDR3: TGTGCCAGCAGCCGGGGGTGGAGGGCGACGGGTGAAGCTTTCTTT. It codes for CASSRGWRATGEAFF.

This clonotype was seen a handful of times. CDR3 region: CATSDFGTESTDTQYF. CDR3 coding DNA: TGTGCCACCAGTGATTTCGGGACAGAAAGCACAGATACGCAGTATTTT. The rearrangement links TRBV24-1 to TRBJ2-3; 7 bases map to TRBD1. With V trimmed by 1 base and J by 0 bases, 3 bases remained unmatched. Germline lookup yields CDR1 KGHDR and CDR2 SFDVKD. The CDR3 totals 16 residues.

The chain couples TRBV12-3 or TRBV12-4 to TRBJ1-2, with 7 bases lining up with TRBD1. The CDR3 is 15 amino acids. V lost 7 bases to trimming and J lost 0 bases; unmatched junction nucleotides: 8. CDR3 bases: TGTGCCAGCACCCCGACAGGGCTTACTAACTATGGCTACACCTTC. Its protein is CASTPTGLTNYGYTF.

This clonotype was counted between two and nine times. The rearrangement uses TRBV6-5 and TRBJ1-4; the D is unclear. The germline CDR1 and CDR2 sequences are MNHEY and SVGAGI. CDR3 length: 16 residues. Trimming left V 3 bases short and J 8 bases short, with 19 bases between. CDR3 region: CASSYREGSGGEKLFF. In DNA, the CDR3 is TGTGCCAGCAGTTATCGGGAAGGGAGTGGAGGGGAAAAACTGTTTTTT.

This clonotype has a handful of counts. This chain links TRBV12-3 or TRBV12-4 with TRBJ1-5; D is unresolved. The V end was cut by 5 bases, the J end by 4 bases, with 9 bases between. This CDR3 has 13 amino acids. For the CDR3, the DNA is TGTGCCAGCAGTCTTGCACTTAATCAGCCCCAGCATTTT. It specifies CASSLALNQPQHF.

The V and J genes are TRBV5-1 and TRBJ2-3; TRBD1 agrees at 7 bases. Germline CDR1 is SGHRS and CDR2 is YFSETQ. The CDR3 length is 16 residues. Trimming took 0 bases from V and 4 from J; bases not matched to a gene: 8. CDR3 nucleotide sequence: TGCGCCAGCAGCTTGGTTAGGGGGCGGTCTGCAGATACGCAGTATTTT. The encoded protein is CASSLVRGRSADTQYF.

The chain has TRBV11-2 and TRBJ2-2; 8 bases are shared with TRBD2. V trimming: 6 bases; J trimming: 4 bases; junction bases outside the gene matches: 13. The CDR3 consists of 17 residues. From germline, CDR1 is SGHAT and CDR2 FQNNGV. The chain's CDR3 is CASRPIQRGPITGELFF. The CDR3 DNA reads as TGTGCCAGCAGACCTATTCAGCGGGGGCCAATCACCGGGGAGCTGTTTTTT.

V gene TRBV6-1 combines with J gene TRBJ1-1, with 9 positions matching TRBD1. CDR3 size: 13 residues. Trimming cost V 5 bases and J 11 bases; bases outside gene matches: 9. Germline V lookup: CDR1 MNHNS, CDR2 SASEGT. CDR3 protein: CASSYGQGTTAFF. In DNA, the CDR3 is TGTGCCAGCAGTTATGGACAGGGGACTACGGCTTTCTTT.

Only a few counts were recorded for this clonotype. The chain is built from TRBV5-1 and TRBJ1-1; a weak D match, TRBD1 (6 bases). The CDR3 runs 16 residues. Trimming took 4 bases from V and 2 from J, leaving 18 bases between them. Germline V gene sequence: CDR1 SGHRS, CDR2 YFSETQ. CDR3 sequence reads: CASSPRGGQPNTEAFF. The CDR3 DNA follows: TGCGCCAGCAGCCCGCGTGGGGGGCAGCCTAACACTGAAGCTTTCTTT.

V and J are TRBV25-1 and TRBJ1-5; 8 nucleotides align to TRBD1. This CDR3 region has 16 residues. J was trimmed by 4 bases and V by 3 bases; bases with no gene match: 8. Germline values: CDR1 MGHDK, CDR2 SYGVNS. Here the CDR3 DNA reads TGTGCCAGCAGTGATCGGACAGGGTCGGTAAATCAGCCCCAGCATTTT. Translating it yields CASSDRTGSVNQPQHF.

In its sample, this clonotype was seen many times. The genes are TRBV12-3 or TRBV12-4 and TRBJ2-2; D is uncertain. V shed 5 bases and J shed 1 base, with 8 bases lying between them. This CDR3 spans 14 amino acids. Here the CDR3 DNA reads TGTGCCAGCAGTAGGACGGAGAACACCGGGGAGCTGTTTTTT. This sequence encodes CASSRTENTGELFF.

This clonotype has just a few counts. The chain combines TRBV4-3 with TRBJ1-2; no firm D call. Looked up from germline, CDR1 is LGHNA and CDR2 is YSLEER. The CDR3 has 13 amino acids. V was pared by 0 bases and J by 8 bases, with 10 bases between. CDR3 sequence reads: CASSQDGRRGYTF. The CDR3 bases are TGCGCCAGCAGCCAAGACGGGCGGCGCGGCTACACCTTC.